This is a list of T cell receptor beta chains from one sample in a study of CD8 T cells in ankylosing spondylitis. TCRdb passed the 5' RACE reads through MiXCR, listing each CDR3 protein once. The sample lists some 840,000 distinct CDR3 sequences; roughly 10% were seen once. The sample was blood, either unsorted or a sorted T cell fraction (not recorded which). Receptors were obtained from a male donor with ankylosing spondylitis. Each CDR3 is given with its conserved first and last residue. A D gene is named only where the DNA matches it firmly. Part of the rows lack a size; the others show once, few, many or a class for expanded clones.

>12|-|TRBV25-1|few|TRBJ2-3
TGTGCCAGCAGTGAATCTAGTAATACGCAGTATTTT
CASSESSNTQYF
>14|TRBD1|TRBV29-1|many|TRBJ2-5
TGCAGCGTTGTTCAACAGGGGAAGGGAGAGACCCAGTACTTC
CSVVQQGKGETQYF
>16|TRBD2|TRBV4-1|many|TRBJ2-1
TGCGCCAGCAGCCGCGGACTAGCGGGAGGGCGAGGTGAGCAGTTCTTC
CASSRGLAGGRGEQFF
>13|TRBD1|TRBV10-3|many|TRBJ2-7
TGTGCCATCAGTCGGGACAGATCCTACGAGCAGTACTTC
CAISRDRSYEQYF
>15|-|TRBV7-2|-|TRBJ1-2
TGTGCCAGCAGCTTAGGCTCAGGCTTGACCTATGGCTACACCTTC
CASSLGSGLTYGYTF
>15|-|TRBV10-3|-|TRBJ1-2
TGTGCCATCAGGCAAGGAACAGAGGAGAACTATTGCTACACCTTC
CAIRQGTEENYCYTF
>12|-|TRBV20-1|few|TRBJ2-7
TGCAGTGCTAGCGGGGACCGCCCGGAGCAGTACTTC
CSASGDRPEQYF
>15|-|TRBV18|few|TRBJ1-4
TGTGCCAGCTCACCGCTGAGGGGGTCTAATGAAAAACTGTTTTTT
CASSPLRGSNEKLFF
>14|-|TRBV18|many|TRBJ2-7
TGTGCCAGCTCACCCGGGCTACGGACCTACGAGCAGTACTTC
CASSPGLRTYEQYF
>13|-|TRBV6-5|many|TRBJ2-5
TGTGCCAGCAGTTACATGGGAGGAGAGACCCAGTACTTC
CASSYMGGETQYF
>13|-|TRBV7-8|few|TRBJ2-7
TGTGCCAGCAGCAAACTTGTTGTGGGCGAGCAGTACTTC
CASSKLVVGEQYF
>12|-|TRBV10-1|few|TRBJ2-1
TGCGCCACAAGTAGCGGCCTAAATGAGCAGTTCTTC
CATSSGLNEQFF
>15|-|TRBV27|-|TRBJ2-2
TGTGCCAGCAGTTCCAGACGGCAGAACGCCGGGGAGCTGTTTTTT
CASSSRRQNAGELFF
>15|-|TRBV20-1|many|TRBJ2-1
TGCAGTGCTTCCTTTGGGGGGAGTCTGGGCAATGAGCAGTTCTTC
CSASFGGSLGNEQFF
>17|TRBD2|TRBV5-1|-|TRBJ2-1
TGCGCCAGCAGATCACCCTCACTAGCGGGACATCACAATGAGCAGTTCTTC
CASRSPSLAGHHNEQFF
>15|TRBD1|TRBV9|-|TRBJ2-7
TGTGCCAGCAGCGTAGATGACAGGGTCGGGGCCGAGCAGTACTTC
CASSVDDRVGAEQYF
>15|-|TRBV3-1|-|TRBJ1-5
TGTGCCAGCTGTCAGGGCAGGTATAGCAATCAGCCCCAGCATTTT
CASCQGRYSNQPQHF
>15|TRBD2|TRBV27|few|TRBJ2-1
TGTGCCAGCAGGGAACTAGCGGGAGAGTATAATGAGCAGTTCTTC
CASRELAGEYNEQFF
>13|-|TRBV20-1|-|TRBJ2-7
TGCAGTGCTAGATTCCGGGACCACTACGAGCAGTACTTC
CSARFRDHYEQYF
>17|TRBD1|TRBV6-2/TRBV6-3|-|TRBJ2-3
TGTGCCAGCAGCCTACTTCCGGGACAGGGAAGCGCAGATACGCAGTATTTT
CASSLLPGQGSADTQYF
>15|-|TRBV5-1|few|TRBJ1-2
TGCGCCAGCAGCTTGACGAGGGCGGGTAACTATGGCTACACCTTC
CASSLTRAGNYGYTF
>14|-|TRBV9|few|TRBJ1-1
TGTGCCAGCAGCGTAGCTTCGGCCAACACTGAAGCTTTCTTT
CASSVASANTEAFF
>13|-|TRBV6-2/TRBV6-3|few|TRBJ1-1
TGTGCCAGCGTCCCTTCCTCAGCCGCTGAAGCTTTCTTT
CASVPSSAAEAFF
>14|-|TRBV18|-|TRBJ1-5
TGTGCCAGCTCAAATAGTATGAGGGATCAGCCCCAGCATTTT
CASSNSMRDQPQHF
>17|TRBD2|TRBV6-2/TRBV6-3|once|TRBJ2-1
TGTGCCAGCAGTCCCCACACAGCGGGAGGGCCCTACAATGAGCAGTTCTTC
CASSPHTAGGPYNEQFF
>13|TRBD2|TRBV20-1|-|TRBJ2-7
TGCAGTGGTAGGACTAGCGGGAGCGACGAGCAGTACTTC
CSGRTSGSDEQYF
>14|-|TRBV5-1|many|TRBJ2-7
TGCGCCAGCAGCCCAGACCGGGACACTTACGAGCAGTACTTC
CASSPDRDTYEQYF
>13|-|TRBV6-1|few|TRBJ2-3
TGTGCCAGCAGTAGGGGAACTAGGAGCACGCAGTATTTT
CASSRGTRSTQYF
>15|-|TRBV24-1|many|TRBJ2-2
TGTGCCACCAGTGACCGTACTCCAAACACCGGGGAGCTGTTTTTT
CATSDRTPNTGELFF
>15|TRBD1|TRBV25-1|-|TRBJ2-5
TGTGCCAGCAGCTTGCCGACAGGGAGCCAAGAGACCCAGTACTTC
CASSLPTGSQETQYF